What follows are 24 T cell receptor beta chains derived from one specimen sequenced in a study of Graves' ophthalmopathy and Graves' hyperthyroidism. The sequenced template was RNA, covering the TCR beta CDR3 region. The first-round RT-PCR employed HTBI primers together with the Qiagen OneStep RT-PCR kit. A multiplex PCR was then performed as the second round. A single record per CDR3 protein comes from TCRdb applying MiXCR to the multiplex PCR reads. The sample lists 150,000 to 200,000 distinct CDR3 sequences; just under 40% were seen once. The sample consisted of peripheral blood. Receptors were obtained from a man aged 30 to 45 with Graves' ophthalmopathy.

The chain uses TRBV20-1 and TRBJ2-5, with 8 nucleotides matching TRBD2. Germline lookup yields CDR1 DFQATT and CDR2 SNEGSKA (reference sequence). CDR3 length: 12 residues. With 6 bases clipped from V and 4 bases from J, the junction kept 4 bases outside the gene matches. The CDR3 loop is CSALGRGETQYF. The CDR3 nucleotides read TGCAGTGCCCTCGGGAGGGGAGAGACCCAGTACTTC.

This chain connects TRBV19 to TRBJ2-5, with D possibly TRBD1 on 6 matching bases. Germline V gives CDR1 LNHDA, CDR2 SQIVND (reference sequence). V dropped 4 bases and J dropped 5 bases, with 11 bases sitting between them. The CDR3 runs to 13 residues. The CDR3 region is CASSRGPGETQYF. In nucleotides, the CDR3 is TGTGCCAGTAGTAGGGGGCCGGGGGAGACCCAGTACTTC.

V is TRBV28 and J is TRBJ2-5, with 7 nucleotides matching TRBD2. CDR1 is MDHEN and CDR2 is SYDVKM in the germline V gene. The CDR3 has 13 amino acids. Losses at the gene ends were 7 bases for V and 9 bases for J; bases not matched to a gene: 11. The DNA of the CDR3 is TGTGCCAGCACTCCGGGGGGAGGCCCTGCCCAGTACTTC. Protein product: CASTPGGGPAQYF.

This clonotype was detected many times. V usage is TRBV11-1 and J usage is TRBJ2-7; 7 nucleotides line up with TRBD2. CDR3 length: 16 residues. CDR1 SGHAT and CDR2 FQDESV come from the germline V gene (reference sequence). Germline trimming cut 5 bases from V and 5 bases from J; bases unmatched to any gene: 15. In DNA form, the CDR3 reads TGTGCCAGCAGCCCCCTTCGGCCAGCGGGAAACCACGAGCAGTACTTC. This encodes CASSPLRPAGNHEQYF.

This clonotype was seen a few times. This sequence joins TRBV11-1 and TRBJ2-7; 7 positions agree with TRBD1. V shed 9 bases, J shed 2 bases, and the junction held 7 bases outside the gene matches. The CDR3 consists of 13 residues. CDR1 and CDR2 from the germline V gene are SGHAT and FQDESV (reference sequence). CDR3 residues: CASSRGWTYEQYF. Written as DNA, the CDR3 is TGTGCCAGTAGCAGGGGGTGGACCTACGAGCAGTACTTC.

V is TRBV12-3 or TRBV12-4 and J is TRBJ1-2, with a possible D match to TRBD1 (6 bases). The CDR3 length is 17 residues. Trimming pared 7 bases from V and 4 bases from J, leaving 25 bases between. CDR3 nucleotide sequence: TGTGCCAGCACCCTACTCAATACAGGGATCCTTCGCTATGGCTACACCTTC. Encoded protein: CASTLLNTGILRYGYTF.

This chain uses TRBV11-2 with TRBJ2-1, with TRBD2 matching over 7 bases. The CDR3 length is 12 residues. After removal of 4 bases from V and 12 bases from J, the junction contained 6 bases not matched to a gene. Germline V gene lookup returns CDR1 SGHAT and CDR2 FQNNGV. The CDR3 loop reads CASSSGLGRQFF. The DNA for the CDR3 is TGTGCCAGCAGCTCCGGACTAGGGCGGCAGTTCTTC. Full variable domain (remainder filled in from reference TRBV11-2 and TRBJ2-1): EAGVAQSPRYKIIEKRQSVAFWCNPISGHATLYWYQQILGQGPKLLIQFQNNGVVDDSQLPKDRFSAERLKGVDSTLKIQPAKLEDSAVYLCASSSGLGRQFFGPGTRLTVL.

The sample holds many counts of this clonotype. This chain uses TRBV6-2 or TRBV6-3 with TRBJ2-5; D not certain. With 5 bases removed from V and 3 bases from J, the gap between germline ends came to 10 bases. Germline CDR1 is MNHEY and CDR2 is SVGEGT. This CDR3 has 13 amino acids. The chain's CDR3 is CASSNGPKETQYF. Here the CDR3 DNA reads TGTGCCAGCAGTAATGGTCCAAAAGAGACCCAGTACTTC.

This clonotype has a count of ten or more. V usage is TRBV12-3 or TRBV12-4 and J usage is TRBJ1-2; 9 bases match TRBD1. The J segment lost 8 bases and the V segment lost 5 bases, leaving 9 bases of the junction unmatched. The CDR3 has 14 residues. CDR3 region: CASSPGTGIFGYTF. The DNA for the CDR3 is TGTGCCAGCAGTCCCGGGACAGGGATTTTCGGCTACACCTTC.

This clonotype has a count of ten or more. The V gene is TRBV27, the J gene TRBJ2-5; TRBD1 or TRBD2 may be the D gene (5 bases each). Trimming removed 1 base from V and 9 bases from J, with 18 bases in between. Germline values: CDR1 MNHEY, CDR2 SMNVEV (reference sequence). The CDR3 is made up of 15 amino acids. The CDR3 DNA reads TGTGCCAGCAGTTTATTAGGGGACGGTCGTGGGGCCCAGTACTTC. Amino acids: CASSLLGDGRGAQYF.

A note on this clonotype: One end of the junction varies from germline; a read error may be responsible. V gene TRBV12-3 or TRBV12-4 combines with J gene TRBJ2-7; tentative D call: TRBD2 (5 bases). The CDR3 totals 15 residues. For the CDR3, the DNA is TGTGCCAGCAGCCCGCTTAATTCTAGCTCCCACGAGCAGTACTTC. Translation gives CASSPLNSSSHEQYF.

This clonotype occurred many times. The chain links TRBV11-2 to TRBJ2-7; TRBD1 is a possible D gene (6 bases). Germline V lookup: CDR1 SGHAT, CDR2 FQNNGV. This CDR3 region has 15 residues. V lost 1 base to trimming and J lost 2 bases, with 12 bases between them. CDR3 protein: CASSLGSGQTYEQYF. The DNA of the CDR3 is TGTGCCAGCAGCTTAGGTAGTGGACAGACCTACGAGCAGTACTTC.

This chain links TRBV5-1 with TRBJ1-1, with D unresolved. The CDR3 runs 15 residues. V was cut by 1 base and J by 1 base, with 11 bases left in between. The V gene's germline CDR1 is SGHRS and CDR2 YFSETQ. The DNA for the CDR3 is TGCGCCAGCAGCTTGTGGAGCAGACAGAACACTGAAGCTTTCTTT. Translating it yields CASSLWSRQNTEAFF.

This clonotype was seen repeatedly, ten times or more. This chain joins TRBV20-1 and TRBJ2-5; D perhaps matches TRBD1 (6 bases). There are 13 residues in the CDR3. Trimming pared 6 bases from V and 4 bases from J, leaving 15 bases between. CDR1 and CDR2 (germline): DFQATT, SNEGSKA (reference sequence). CDR3 loop: CSALEVRGETQYF. The CDR3 nucleotides read TGCAGTGCCCTGGAGGTCAGGGGAGAGACCCAGTACTTC.

V and J are TRBV15 and TRBJ2-4; D is possibly TRBD1 (6 bases). This CDR3 is 17 amino acids long. Trimming pared 0 bases from V and 0 bases from J, leaving 12 bases between. Germline CDR1 LNHNV, CDR2 YYDKDF (reference sequence). The CDR3 bases are TGTGCCACCAGCAGAGATCTTTCAGGGGTAGCCAAAAACATTCAGTACTTC. It encodes CATSRDLSGVAKNIQYF.

This clonotype has ten or more counts. The J gene is TRBJ1-2, the V gene TRBV30, with 7 bases identical to TRBD1. Germline lookup yields CDR1 GTSNPN and CDR2 SVGIG (reference sequence). Trimming at V came to 6 bases and at J to 4 bases, leaving 8 bases not matched to a gene. The CDR3 has 13 amino acids. The CDR3 loop reads CACQKGGIYGYTF. The DNA of the CDR3 is TGTGCCTGCCAAAAAGGGGGCATCTATGGCTACACCTTC.

This clonotype was seen repeatedly, ten times or more. V is TRBV30 and J is TRBJ2-2; no clear D. Trimming shortened V by 1 base and J by 0 bases, and 9 bases separated the two germline ends. There are 15 residues in the CDR3. In germline, CDR1 is GTSNPN, CDR2 SVGIG (reference sequence). CDR3 protein: CAWSGVAANTGELFF. CDR3 nucleotide sequence: TGTGCCTGGAGTGGGGTCGCGGCGAACACCGGGGAGCTGTTTTTT. The full variable domain, completed using reference TRBV30 and TRBJ2-2, is SQTIHQWPATLVQPVGSPLSLECTVEGTSNPNLYWYRQAAGRGLQLLFYSVGIGQISSEVPQNLSASRPQDRQFILSSKKLLLSDSGFYLCAWSGVAANTGELFFGEGSRLTVL.

This chain joins TRBV6-1 and TRBJ2-7, with D perhaps matching TRBD1 (6 bases). CDR3 length: 15 amino acids. Germline V gene data show CDR1 as MNHNS and CDR2 as SASEGT. V was cut by 6 bases and J by 3 bases, with 18 bases left in between. CDR3 region: CASRLAPAGDYEQYF. The CDR3 DNA reads TGTGCCAGCAGGCTCGCTCCGGCAGGGGACTACGAGCAGTACTTC.

This clonotype has ten or more counts. The CDR3 nucleotides are TGTGCCAGCAGAAAGTCCCCAGGGACAGGGCATCCTGAAGCTTTCTTT. This encodes CASRKSPGTGHPEAFF. This chain uses TRBV6-5 with TRBJ1-1; 9 bases fit TRBD1. The CDR3 sequence is 16 residues long. V was clipped by 6 bases and J by 6 bases; unmatched bases: 14. Looked up from germline, CDR1 is MNHEY and CDR2 is SVGAGI.

A remark on this clonotype: At one end, the junction sequence differs from germline, possibly due to a read error. The V gene is TRBV25-1, the J gene TRBJ1-1; D uncertain. The CDR3 loop spans 12 amino acids. Germline V lookup: CDR1 MGHDK, CDR2 SYGVNS. The CDR3 region has the DNA TGTGCCAGCAGTGCCTCCGGGTCCGAAGCTCCCTTT. Its translation is CASSASGSEAPF.

In its sample, this clonotype was seen many times. V is TRBV7-2 and J is TRBJ2-7; D is ambiguous. The V gene lost 4 bases and the J gene lost 6 bases, with 16 bases spanning the gap. The CDR3 runs to 14 residues. Germline-derived CDR1 and CDR2 are SGHTA and FQGNSA. This CDR3 is CASSSNLPQSEQYF. The CDR3 DNA reads as TGTGCCAGCAGCTCCAATCTCCCCCAATCCGAGCAGTACTTC.

This clonotype was seen ten or more times. The DNA for the CDR3 is TGTGCCGTCCGAGACTGGTTTTTGAACACTGAAGCTTTCTTT. Amino acids: CAVRDWFLNTEAFF. The J gene is TRBJ1-1, the V gene TRBV30; D unresolved. The CDR3 is 14 residues long. With 8 bases removed from V and 0 bases from J, the gap between germline ends came to 16 bases. CDR1 GTSNPN and CDR2 SVGIG come from the germline V gene (reference sequence).

This clonotype was found many times. V gene TRBV6-2 or TRBV6-3 combines with J gene TRBJ1-1, with D perhaps TRBD1 (5 bases). Germline V gene sequence: CDR1 MNHEY, CDR2 SVGEGT. Trimming took 0 bases from V and 3 from J, leaving 17 bases between them. The CDR3 runs 17 residues. The CDR3 DNA follows: TGTGCCAGCAGTTACTCGATACTTTATCTCAGGGACACTGAAGCTTTCTTT. It encodes CASSYSILYLRDTEAFF.

This chain uses TRBV28 with TRBJ2-5; possibly TRBD1 for D (6 bases). V was shortened by 6 bases and J by 1 base, with 12 bases between the two germline ends. This CDR3 region has 14 residues. The germline V gene has CDR1 MDHEN and CDR2 SYDVKM. The CDR3 protein is CASSLDRFQETQYF. In DNA form, the CDR3 reads TGTGCCAGCAGCCTAGACAGGTTCCAAGAGACCCAGTACTTC.